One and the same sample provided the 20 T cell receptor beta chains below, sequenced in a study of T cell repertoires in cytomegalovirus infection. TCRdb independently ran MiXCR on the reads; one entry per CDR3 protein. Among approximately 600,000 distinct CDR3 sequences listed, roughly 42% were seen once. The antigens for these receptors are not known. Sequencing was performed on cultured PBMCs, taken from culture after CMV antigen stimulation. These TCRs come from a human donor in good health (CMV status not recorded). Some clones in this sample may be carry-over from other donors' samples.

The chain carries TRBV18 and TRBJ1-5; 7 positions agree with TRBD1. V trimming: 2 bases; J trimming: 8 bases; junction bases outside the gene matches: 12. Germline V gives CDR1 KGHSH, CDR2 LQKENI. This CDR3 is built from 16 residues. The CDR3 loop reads CASSPNGRGSGEPQHF. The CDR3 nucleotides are TGTGCCAGCTCACCAAACGGCAGGGGGTCCGGGGAGCCCCAGCATTTT.

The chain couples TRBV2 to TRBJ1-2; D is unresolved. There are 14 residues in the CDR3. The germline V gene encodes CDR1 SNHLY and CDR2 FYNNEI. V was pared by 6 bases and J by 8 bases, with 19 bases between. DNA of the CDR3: TGTGCCAGCAGCCTAACCTTTGGGCAGCGCGGCTACACCTTC. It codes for CASSLTFGQRGYTF.

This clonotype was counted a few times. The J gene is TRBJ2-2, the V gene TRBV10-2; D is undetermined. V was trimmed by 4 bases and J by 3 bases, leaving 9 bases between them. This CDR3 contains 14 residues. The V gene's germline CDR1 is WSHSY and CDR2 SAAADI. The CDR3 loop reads CASSVTSDTGELFF. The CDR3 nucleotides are TGCGCCAGCAGTGTTACCAGCGACACCGGGGAGCTGTTTTTT.

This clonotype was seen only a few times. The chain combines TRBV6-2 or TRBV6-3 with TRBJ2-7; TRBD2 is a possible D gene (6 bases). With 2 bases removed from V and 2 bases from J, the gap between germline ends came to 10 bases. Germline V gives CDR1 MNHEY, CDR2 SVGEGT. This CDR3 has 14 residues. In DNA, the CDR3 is TGTGCCAGCAGTTACGGCGGGGTCACCTACGAGCAGTACTTC. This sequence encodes CASSYGGVTYEQYF.

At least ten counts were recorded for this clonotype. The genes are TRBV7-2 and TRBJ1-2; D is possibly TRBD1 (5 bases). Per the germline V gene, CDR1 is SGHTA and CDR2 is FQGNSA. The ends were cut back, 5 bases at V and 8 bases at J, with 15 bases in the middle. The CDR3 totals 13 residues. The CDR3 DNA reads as TGTGCCAGCAGCCCCTACAGGAGTCGGGGCTACACCTTC. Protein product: CASSPYRSRGYTF.

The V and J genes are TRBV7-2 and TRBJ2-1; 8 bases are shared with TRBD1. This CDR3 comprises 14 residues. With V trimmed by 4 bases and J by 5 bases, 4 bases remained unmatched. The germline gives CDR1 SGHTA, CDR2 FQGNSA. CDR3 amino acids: CASSYPGQDNEQFF. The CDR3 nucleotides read TGTGCCAGCAGCTATCCGGGACAGGACAATGAGCAGTTCTTC.

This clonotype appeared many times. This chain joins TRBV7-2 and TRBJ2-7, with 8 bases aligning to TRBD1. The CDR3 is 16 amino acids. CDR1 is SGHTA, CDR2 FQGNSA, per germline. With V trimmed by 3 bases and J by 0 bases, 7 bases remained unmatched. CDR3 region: CASSFGPGTGSYEQYF. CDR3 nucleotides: TGTGCCAGCAGCTTCGGACCCGGGACAGGCTCCTACGAGCAGTACTTC.

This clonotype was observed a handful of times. As DNA, the CDR3 is TGTGCCAGCAGCTTAGGACTAGCGGGATGGGGCACCGGGGAGCTGTTTTTT. The encoded protein is CASSLGLAGWGTGELFF. This chain links TRBV11-2 with TRBJ2-2; 11 bases are a match to TRBD2. This CDR3 contains 17 residues. Per the germline V gene, CDR1 is SGHAT and CDR2 is FQNNGV. Trimming removed 1 base from V and 4 bases from J; junction bases left unmatched: 5. Filled out from reference TRBV11-2 and TRBJ2-2, the complete variable domain reads EAGVAQSPRYKIIEKRQSVAFWCNPISGHATLYWYQQILGQGPKLLIQFQNNGVVDDSQLPKDRFSAERLKGVDSTLKIQPAKLEDSAVYLCASSLGLAGWGTGELFFGEGSRLTVL.

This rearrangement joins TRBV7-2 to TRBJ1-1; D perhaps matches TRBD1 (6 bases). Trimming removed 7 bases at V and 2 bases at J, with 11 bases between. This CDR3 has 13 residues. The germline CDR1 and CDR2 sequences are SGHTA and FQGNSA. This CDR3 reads CASTARGNTEAFF. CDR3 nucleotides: TGTGCCAGCACCGCCAGGGGCAACACTGAAGCTTTCTTT.

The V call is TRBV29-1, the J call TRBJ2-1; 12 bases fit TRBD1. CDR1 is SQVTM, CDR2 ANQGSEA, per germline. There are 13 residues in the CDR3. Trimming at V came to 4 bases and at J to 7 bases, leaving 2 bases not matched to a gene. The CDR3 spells CSVGDRGLNEQFF. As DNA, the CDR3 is TGCAGCGTTGGGGACAGGGGGCTGAATGAGCAGTTCTTC.

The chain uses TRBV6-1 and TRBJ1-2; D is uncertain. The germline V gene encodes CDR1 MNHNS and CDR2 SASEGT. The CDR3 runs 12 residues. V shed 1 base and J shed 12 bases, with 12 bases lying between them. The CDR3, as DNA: TGTGCCAGCAGTGAAGTGTCAGAAGGCAACACCTTC. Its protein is CASSEVSEGNTF.

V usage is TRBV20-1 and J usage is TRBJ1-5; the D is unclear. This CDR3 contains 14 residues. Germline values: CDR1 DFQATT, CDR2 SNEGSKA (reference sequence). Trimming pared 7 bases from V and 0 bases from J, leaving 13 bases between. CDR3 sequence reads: CSVRRGNSNQPQHF. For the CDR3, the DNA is TGCAGTGTAAGGAGAGGAAATAGCAATCAGCCCCAGCATTTT.

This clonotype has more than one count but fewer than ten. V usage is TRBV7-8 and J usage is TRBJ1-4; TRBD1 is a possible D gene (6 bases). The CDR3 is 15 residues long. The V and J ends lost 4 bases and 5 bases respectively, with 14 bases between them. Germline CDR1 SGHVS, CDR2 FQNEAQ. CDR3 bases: TGTGCCAGCAGCTCCAGAGGGGGGGCAAATGAAAAACTGTTTTTT. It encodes CASSSRGGANEKLFF.

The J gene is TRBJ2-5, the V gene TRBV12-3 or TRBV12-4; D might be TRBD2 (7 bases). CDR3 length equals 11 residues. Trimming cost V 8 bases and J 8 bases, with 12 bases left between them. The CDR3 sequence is CASGGGATQYF. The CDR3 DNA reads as TGTGCCAGCGGGGGGGGGGCAACCCAGTACTTC.

For the CDR3, the DNA is TGTGCCAGCAGTGCAGGGTGGAGCAATCAGCCCCAGCATTTT. Translated: CASSAGWSNQPQHF. This chain connects TRBV6-1 to TRBJ1-5, with D possibly being TRBD1 (5 bases). Trimming stripped 4 bases from V and 1 base from J, with 8 bases between. CDR1 and CDR2 from the germline V gene are MNHNS and SASEGT. The CDR3 sequence is 14 residues long.

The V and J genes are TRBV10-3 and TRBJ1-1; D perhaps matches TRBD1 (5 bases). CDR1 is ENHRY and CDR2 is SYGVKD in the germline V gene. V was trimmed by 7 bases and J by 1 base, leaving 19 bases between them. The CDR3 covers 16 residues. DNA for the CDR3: TGTGCCATCACCTCCGGATCAGGGTCTGAGAACACTGAAGCTTTCTTT. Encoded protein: CAITSGSGSENTEAFF.

Here the CDR3 DNA reads TGTGCCAGCAGCTTAGCGCGGTCGGATCAGCCCCAGCATTTT. Its protein is CASSLARSDQPQHF. The V call is TRBV7-8, the J call TRBJ1-5; D is undetermined. This CDR3 has 14 amino acids. Germline CDR1 SGHVS, CDR2 FQNEAQ. V lost 0 bases and J lost 5, with 8 bases in between.

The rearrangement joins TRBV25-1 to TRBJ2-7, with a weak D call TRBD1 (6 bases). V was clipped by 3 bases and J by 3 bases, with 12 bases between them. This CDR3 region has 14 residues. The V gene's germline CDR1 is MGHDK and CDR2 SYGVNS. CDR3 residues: CASSELGAVYEQYF. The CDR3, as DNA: TGTGCCAGCAGTGAGCTGGGGGCCGTCTACGAGCAGTACTTC.

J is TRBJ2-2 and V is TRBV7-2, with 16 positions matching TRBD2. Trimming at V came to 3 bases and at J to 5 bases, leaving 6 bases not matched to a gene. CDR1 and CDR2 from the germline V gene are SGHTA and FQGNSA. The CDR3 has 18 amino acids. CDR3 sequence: CASSFSGTSGRATGELFF. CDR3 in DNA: TGTGCCAGCAGCTTTTCCGGGACTAGCGGGAGGGCGACCGGGGAGCTGTTTTTT. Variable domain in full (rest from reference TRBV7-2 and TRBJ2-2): GAGVSQSPSNKVTEKGKDVELRCDPISGHTALYWYRQSLGQGLEFLIYFQGNSAPDKSGLPSDRFSAERTGGSVSTLTIQRTQQEDSAVYLCASSFSGTSGRATGELFFGEGSRLTVL.

CDR3: CASQSWAGTNYGYTF. The CDR3 nucleotides read TGTGCCAGCCAAAGTTGGGCAGGGACTAACTATGGCTACACCTTC. J is TRBJ1-2 and V is TRBV7-9, with a weak D call TRBD1 (5 bases). In germline, CDR1 is SEHNR, CDR2 FQNEAQ (reference sequence). The CDR3 spans 15 residues. V dropped 8 bases and J dropped 0 bases, with 16 bases sitting between them.